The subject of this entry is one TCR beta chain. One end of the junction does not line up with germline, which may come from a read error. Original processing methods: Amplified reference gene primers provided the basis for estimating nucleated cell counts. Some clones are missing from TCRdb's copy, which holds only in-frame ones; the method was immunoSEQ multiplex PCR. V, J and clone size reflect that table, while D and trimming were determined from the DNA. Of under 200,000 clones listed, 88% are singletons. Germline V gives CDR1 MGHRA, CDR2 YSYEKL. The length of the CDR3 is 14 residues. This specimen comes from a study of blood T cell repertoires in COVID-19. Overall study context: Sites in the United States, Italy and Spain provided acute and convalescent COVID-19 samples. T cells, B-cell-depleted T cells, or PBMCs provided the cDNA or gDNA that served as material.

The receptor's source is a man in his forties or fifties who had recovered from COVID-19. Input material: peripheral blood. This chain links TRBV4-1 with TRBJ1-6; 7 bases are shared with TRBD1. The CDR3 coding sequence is TGCGCCAGCAGCAAAGAGGGGGCCGGTTCACCCCTCCACTTT. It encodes CASSKEGAGSPLHF.